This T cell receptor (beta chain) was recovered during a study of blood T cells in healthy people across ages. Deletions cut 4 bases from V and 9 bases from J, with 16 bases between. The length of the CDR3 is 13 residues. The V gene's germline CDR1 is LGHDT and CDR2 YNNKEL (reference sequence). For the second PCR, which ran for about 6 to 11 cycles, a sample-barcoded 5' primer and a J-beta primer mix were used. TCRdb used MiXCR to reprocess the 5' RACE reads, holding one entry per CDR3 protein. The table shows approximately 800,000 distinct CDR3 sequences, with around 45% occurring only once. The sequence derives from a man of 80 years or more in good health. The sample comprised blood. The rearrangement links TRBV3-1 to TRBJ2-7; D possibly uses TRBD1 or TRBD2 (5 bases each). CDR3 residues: CASSRIRLGVQYF. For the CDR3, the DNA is TGTGCCAGCAGCCGGATCAGGCTGGGGGTGCAGTACTTC.